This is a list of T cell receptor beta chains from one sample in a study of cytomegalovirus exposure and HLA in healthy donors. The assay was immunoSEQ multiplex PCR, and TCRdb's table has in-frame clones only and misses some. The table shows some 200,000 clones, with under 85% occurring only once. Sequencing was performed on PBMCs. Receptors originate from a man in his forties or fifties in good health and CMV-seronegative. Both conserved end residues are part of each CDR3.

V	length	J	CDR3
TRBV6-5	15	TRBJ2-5	CASSYAGLAEETQYF
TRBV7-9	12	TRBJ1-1	CSSSRQGAEAFF
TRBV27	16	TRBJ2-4	CASSLSGREGVNIQYF
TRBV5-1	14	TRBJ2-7	CASSLAGGEYEQYF
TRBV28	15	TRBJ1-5	CASRFDRIRNQPQHF
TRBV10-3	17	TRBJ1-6	CAISESEQGRINSPLHF
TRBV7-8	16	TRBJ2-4	CASTEGRVLAKNIQYF
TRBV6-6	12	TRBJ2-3	CASSSFSDTQYF
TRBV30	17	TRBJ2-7	CAWSRMSAGQGAYEQYF
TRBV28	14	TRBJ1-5	CASSLSGSNQPQHF
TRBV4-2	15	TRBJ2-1	CASSPGLAGVNEQFF
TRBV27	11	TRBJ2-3	CASVHTDTQYF
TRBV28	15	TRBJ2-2	CASSNSGGGTGELFF
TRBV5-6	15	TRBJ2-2	CASSSGLAGTGELFF
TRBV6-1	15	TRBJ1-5	CASSLQLNSNQPQHF
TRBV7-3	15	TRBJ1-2	CASSRTAVGAYGYTF
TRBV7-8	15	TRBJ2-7	CASSLFAQGVYEQYF
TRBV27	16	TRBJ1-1	CASSLWGAGLNTEAFF
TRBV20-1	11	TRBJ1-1	CSADDREGAFF
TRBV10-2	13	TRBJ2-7	CASSDAGRYEQYF
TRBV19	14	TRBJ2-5	CATAGTALSETQYF
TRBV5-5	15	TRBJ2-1	CASSLDGTSDDEQFF
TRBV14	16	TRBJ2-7	CASSQPGLAGPYEQYF
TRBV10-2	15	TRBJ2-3	CASSESYSGRATQYF
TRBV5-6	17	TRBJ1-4	CASSLGDRGPTNEKLFF
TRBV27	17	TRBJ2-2	CASSPPVLAGDTGELFF
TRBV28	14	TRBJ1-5	CASSFTGSIQPQHF
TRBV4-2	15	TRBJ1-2	CASSQDTVANYGYTF
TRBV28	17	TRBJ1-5	CASSLDRGIYSNQPQHF
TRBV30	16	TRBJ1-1	CAWRAGTGRGNTEAFF
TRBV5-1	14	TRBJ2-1	CASSLAGATNEQFF
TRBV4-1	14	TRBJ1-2	CASSLEDRGYGYTF
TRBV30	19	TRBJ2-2	CAWSVTLGTGVANTGELFF
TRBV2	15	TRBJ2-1	CASRQAGGSYNEQFF
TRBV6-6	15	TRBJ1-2	CASSYSTDRNYGYTF
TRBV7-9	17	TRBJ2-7	CASSLYGGGNQAYEQYF
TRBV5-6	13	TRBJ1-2	CASSLDTNYGYTF
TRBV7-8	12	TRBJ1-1	CASSRTGSEAFF
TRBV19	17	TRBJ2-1	CASSLRGTGYSYNEQFF
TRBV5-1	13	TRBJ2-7	CASGQGTVYEQYF
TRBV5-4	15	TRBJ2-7	CASSDRELLGDEQYF